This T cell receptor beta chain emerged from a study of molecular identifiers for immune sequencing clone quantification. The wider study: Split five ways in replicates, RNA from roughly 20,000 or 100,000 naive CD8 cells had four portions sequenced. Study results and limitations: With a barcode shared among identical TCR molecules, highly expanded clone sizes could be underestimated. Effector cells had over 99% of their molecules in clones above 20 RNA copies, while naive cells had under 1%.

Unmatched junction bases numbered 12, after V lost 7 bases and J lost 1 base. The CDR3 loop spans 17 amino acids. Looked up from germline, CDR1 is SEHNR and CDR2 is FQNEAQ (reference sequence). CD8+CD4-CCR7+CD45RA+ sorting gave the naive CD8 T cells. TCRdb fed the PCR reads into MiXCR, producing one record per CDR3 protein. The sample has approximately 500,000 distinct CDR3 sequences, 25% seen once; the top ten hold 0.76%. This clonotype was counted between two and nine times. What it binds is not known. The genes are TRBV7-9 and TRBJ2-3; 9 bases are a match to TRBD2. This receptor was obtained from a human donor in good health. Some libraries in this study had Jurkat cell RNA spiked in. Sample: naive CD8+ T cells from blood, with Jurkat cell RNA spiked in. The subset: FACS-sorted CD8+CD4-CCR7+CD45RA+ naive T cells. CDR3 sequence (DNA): TGTGCCAGCACGCCCGACACTAGCGGGCTACGCACAGATACGCAGTATTTT. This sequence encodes CASTPDTSGLRTDTQYF.